This T cell receptor (beta chain) is from a study of memory CD4+ T cells and cytomegalovirus serostatus. As processed by the authors: After removing out-of-frame reads, around 2,000,000 distinct TCRbeta sequences remained. The method was immunoSEQ multiplex PCR; TCRdb's version includes in-frame clones alone and lacks a portion of them. The V and J calls and clone size were taken over from that table, and D and trimming were inferred from the DNA. The sample consists of about 40,000 clones, 78% of them appearing once. As regards this clone: Its antigen is unknown.

The sort gate was single viable CD3+CD4+CD8-CD45RO+ cells for memory CD4+ T cells. Serostatus was set by detecting CMV pp150, pp28, p38, p52 IgG. After thawing, CD4+ T cells were positively selected. Trimming removed 5 bases from V and 7 bases from J, with 13 bases in between. Germline assignment: CDR1 SGHTS and CDR2 YDEGEE. This CDR3 contains 13 residues. Study-level results: CD4+ memory repertoires contained about two fifths of the 164 reported CMV TCRbeta sequences.

This receptor was obtained from an adult in good health and CMV-seronegative. This rearrangement joins TRBV5-8 to TRBJ2-1, with a possible D match to TRBD1 (6 bases). Sequences were obtained from memory CD4+ T cells from blood. CDR3 DNA sequence: TGTGCCAGCAGACCTTACCAGGGGAATGAGCAGTTCTTC. Amino acid sequence: CASRPYQGNEQFF.